Here is one TCR beta chain with its context. Its antigen remains unknown. This specimen belongs to a study of T cells in Graves' hyperthyroidism and ophthalmopathy. Study-level background: Before any treatment, at initial diagnosis, peripheral blood was collected. Study-level findings and limits: Most clonotypes expanded in thyroid above 0.001 were likewise present in blood.

CDR1 is MNHNS, CDR2 SASEGT, per germline. This CDR3 spans 17 amino acids. The V segment lost 0 bases and the J segment 2 bases; nucleotides outside the gene matches: 8. Amplification targeted TCR beta CDR3 regions from RNA transcripts. TCR CDR3 underwent first-round RT-PCR with the HTBI primer set. One entry per CDR3 protein, called by TCRdb with MiXCR from the multiplex PCR reads. The sample records hundreds of thousands of distinct CDR3 sequences, roughly 22% being singletons. Ophthalmopathy patients showed a Clinical Activity Score of at least 3, NOSPECS grade of at least 4 and duration under 3 months. The authors took PBMCs from roughly 10 ml fresh peripheral blood.

The sequence came from a man aged 25 to 40 with Graves' ophthalmopathy. The sequenced sample was blood. This chain uses TRBV6-1 with TRBJ2-7; 9 bases fit TRBD1. The CDR3 DNA is TGTGCCAGCAGTGAAGCGCTGACAGGGGGTGAGGCCTACGAGCAGTACTTC. It specifies CASSEALTGGEAYEQYF.